The 29 T cell receptor beta chains in this list originate from one sample, sequenced in a study of glioma-infiltrating T cells. TCR alpha and beta CDR3 regions were amplified from RNA using iRepertoire nested multiplex PCR. TCRdb re-called the multiplex PCR reads through MiXCR, storing one row per CDR3 protein. The repertoire consists of around 120,000 distinct CDR3 sequences, with about 25% occurring once and the leading ten covering 27%. Sequenced input: glioma tissue, nonneoplastic brain tissue, or PBMCs (not recorded which). These receptors all come from a human donor with low-grade glioma or glioblastoma, undergoing nonglioma brain surgery, or in good health (not recorded which).

The V and J genes are TRBV7-8 and TRBJ1-1; D uncertain. The CDR3 has 17 residues. Germline CDR1 SGHVS, CDR2 FQNEAQ. V was shortened by 1 base and J by 0 bases, with 15 bases between the two germline ends. CDR3 sequence reads: CASSLGRSSWVNTEAFF. The DNA of the CDR3 is TGTGCCAGCAGCTTAGGGCGGTCGAGTTGGGTGAACACTGAAGCTTTCTTT.

This clonotype has more than one count but fewer than ten. V usage is TRBV6-2 or TRBV6-3 and J usage is TRBJ2-7; TRBD2 agrees at 10 bases. The CDR3 is made up of 16 amino acids. V lost 5 bases to trimming and J lost 0 bases; unmatched junction nucleotides: 7. Germline V lookup: CDR1 MNHEY, CDR2 SVGEGT. Here the CDR3 reads CASSAPGLAISYEQYV. CDR3 sequence (DNA): TGTGCCAGCAGTGCCCCGGGACTAGCGATCTCCTACGAGCAGTACGTC.

The V call is TRBV2, the J call TRBJ2-3; D might be TRBD2 (6 bases). This CDR3 is built from 14 residues. Deletions cut 4 bases from V and 6 bases from J, with 14 bases between. CDR1 and CDR2 from the germline V gene are SNHLY and FYNNEI. The CDR3 bases are TGTGCCAGCAGTGTGGGGGGACCCGGGGATACGCAGTATTTT. This translates into CASSVGGPGDTQYF.

This clonotype was seen repeatedly, ten times or more. V usage is TRBV6-1 and J usage is TRBJ2-7; D call uncertain. The CDR3 spans 14 residues. Germline V gives CDR1 MNHNS, CDR2 SASEGT. V was pared by 5 bases and J by 7 bases, with 18 bases between. DNA for the CDR3: TGTGCCAGCAGTACAACGCTATCTACCGGAGAGCAGTACGTC. Translating gives CASSTTLSTGEQYV.

This clonotype appeared many times. This chain links TRBV15 with TRBJ2-1; D gene uncertain. Looked up from germline, CDR1 is LNHNV and CDR2 is YYDKDF (reference sequence). V lost 2 bases and J 4 bases, leaving 6 bases between the germline ends. This CDR3 comprises 13 residues. The DNA of the CDR3 is TGTGCCACCAGCAGATTGGGATACAATGAGCAGTTCTTC. Protein sequence: CATSRLGYNEQFF.

This clonotype was picked up one time. The CDR3 here is CATSDRDYNTGELFF. In DNA, the CDR3 is TGTGCCACCAGTGATCGGGACTACAACACCGGGGAGCTGTTTTTT. The chain carries TRBV24-1 and TRBJ2-2; the match to TRBD2 covers 7 bases. V gave up 3 bases and J gave up 2 bases; unmatched junction bases: 2. CDR1 is KGHDR and CDR2 is SFDVKD in the germline V gene. This CDR3 contains 15 residues.

V and J are TRBV2 and TRBJ2-7; D unclear. From germline, CDR1 is SNHLY and CDR2 FYNNEI. The CDR3 is 12 amino acids. V was cut by 7 bases and J by 4 bases, with 11 bases left in between. CDR3 in DNA: TGTGCCAGCAACCCCGCTCCATACGAGCAGTACGTC. As protein: CASNPAPYEQYV.

This chain links TRBV20-1 with TRBJ2-3; 7 positions agree with TRBD1. The CDR3 covers 13 residues. Germline V lookup: CDR1 DFQATT, CDR2 SNEGSKA (reference sequence). V was pared by 6 bases and J by 8 bases, with 11 bases of the junction left unmatched. The DNA of the CDR3 is TGCAGTGCCCTGGACAGGAACGCAGGTACGCAGTATTTT. Encoded protein: CSALDRNAGTQYF.

The CDR3 DNA reads TGTGCCAGCAGTGATTGGGGGACCCAGTACTTC. Translating it yields CASSDWGTQYF. J is TRBJ2-5 and V is TRBV2; no firm D call. Germline V lookup: CDR1 SNHLY, CDR2 FYNNEI. V was pared by 3 bases and J by 7 bases, with 6 bases between. The CDR3 spans 11 residues.

This rearrangement joins TRBV11-1 to TRBJ1-2; D call uncertain. This CDR3 spans 14 amino acids. Germline V lookup: CDR1 SGHAT, CDR2 FQDESV (reference sequence). The ends were cut back, 7 bases at V and 0 bases at J, with 12 bases in the middle. The CDR3 DNA reads TGTGCCAGCACCCCGCGGGGAGCTAACTATGGCTACACCTTC. The encoded protein is CASTPRGANYGYTF.

This clonotype was counted at least ten times. The gene calls are TRBV25-1 and TRBJ1-1; D is perhaps TRBD1 (5 bases). V was clipped by 8 bases and J by 1 base, with 14 bases between them. This CDR3 is 14 amino acids long. Germline V CDR1 and CDR2: MGHDK, SYGVNS. CDR3 nucleotide sequence: TGTGCCAGCCACAAAGGGCAGGGGAACACTGAAGCTTTCTTT. Protein: CASHKGQGNTEAFF.

CDR3 nucleotides: TGTGCCAGCAATAGAGCTCTGAGGGGCACAGATACGCAGTATTTT. Amino acids: CASNRALRGTDTQYF. The chain recombines TRBV2 with TRBJ2-3, with a tentative D call TRBD2 (5 bases). This CDR3 has 15 residues. Trimming took 7 bases from V and 1 from J, leaving 15 bases between them. Germline lookup yields CDR1 SNHLY and CDR2 FYNNEI.

This rearrangement joins TRBV20-1 to TRBJ2-7; 7 bases match TRBD1. The CDR3 loop spans 14 amino acids. V lost 1 base, J lost 2 bases, and 5 bases stayed unmatched. Germline V lookup: CDR1 DFQATT, CDR2 SNEGSKA (reference sequence). Here the CDR3 reads CSARARTGPYEQYV. The CDR3 coding sequence is TGCAGTGCTAGAGCCAGGACAGGCCCCTACGAGCAGTACGTC.

This clonotype showed up just once. A read error may explain this, as a much larger clone is one base away. The chain joins TRBV7-9 to TRBJ1-5; D not resolved. Looked up from germline, CDR1 is SEHNR and CDR2 is FQNEAQ (reference sequence). The ends were cut back, 5 bases at V and 3 bases at J, with 11 bases in the middle. This CDR3 has 14 residues. This chain's CDR3 is CASSPERINQPQHF. In DNA, the CDR3 is TGTGCCAGCAGCCCCGAACGGATCAATCAGCCCCAGCATTTT.

This clonotype occurred many times. J is TRBJ2-5 and V is TRBV20-1; D is ambiguous. The V gene's germline CDR1 is DFQATT and CDR2 SNEGSKA (reference sequence). V was trimmed by 7 bases and J by 6 bases, leaving 6 bases between them. The CDR3 length is 9 residues. Here the CDR3 reads CSGEKTQYF. The CDR3 bases are TGCAGTGGGGAAAAGACCCAGTACTTC.

This clonotype was counted ten times or more. The J gene is TRBJ2-5, the V gene TRBV6-1; D uncertain. V shed 8 bases and J shed 5 bases, with 9 bases lying between them. The CDR3 totals 11 residues. Germline assignment: CDR1 MNHNS and CDR2 SASEGT. Here the CDR3 reads CASLSGETQYF. Here the CDR3 DNA reads TGTGCCAGCCTCTCCGGGGAGACCCAGTACTTC.

The chain recombines TRBV12-3 or TRBV12-4 with TRBJ2-1, with a possible D match to TRBD1 (6 bases). The CDR3 has 13 amino acids. Trimming shortened V by 6 bases and J by 5 bases, and 11 bases separated the two germline ends. The CDR3 nucleotides are TGTGCCAGCAGCCAGCAGGGGAACAATGAGCAGTTCTTC. Translated: CASSQQGNNEQFF.

This chain connects TRBV7-9 to TRBJ1-2, with D possibly matching TRBD1 (5 bases). V shed 5 bases and J shed 7 bases, with 17 bases lying between them. The V gene's germline CDR1 is SEHNR and CDR2 FQNEAQ (reference sequence). The CDR3 has 14 residues. The DNA for the CDR3 is TGTGCCAGCAGCCGGGACGGACGGTCTGGTGGCTACACCTTC. Its translation is CASSRDGRSGGYTF.

This clonotype has a handful of counts. The V gene is TRBV19, the J gene TRBJ1-5, with D perhaps TRBD1 (5 bases). Trimming pared 5 bases from V and 3 bases from J, leaving 8 bases between. Germline loops: CDR1 LNHDA, CDR2 SQIVND (reference sequence). The CDR3 extends over 13 amino acids. The CDR3 bases are TGTGCCAGTAGTCCACAGGACAATCAGCCCCAGCATTTT. The encoded protein is CASSPQDNQPQHF.

The chain recombines TRBV19 with TRBJ2-3; D gene uncertain. The V end lost 6 bases, the J end lost 0 bases, and 13 bases lay between the germline ends. CDR3 length: 15 residues. CDR1 LNHDA and CDR2 SQIVND come from the germline V gene (reference sequence). The CDR3 region is CASSPSPPSTDTQYF. Written as DNA, the CDR3 is TGTGCCAGTAGCCCCTCTCCGCCCAGCACAGATACGCAGTATTTT.

This clonotype was observed many times. The genes are TRBV25-1 and TRBJ2-3; the D gene is possibly TRBD2 (6 bases). Deletions cut 6 bases from V and 1 base from J, with 8 bases between. The CDR3 totals 13 residues. The germline V gene encodes CDR1 MGHDK and CDR2 SYGVNS. The CDR3 reads CASSGGGTDTQYF. Here the CDR3 DNA reads TGTGCCAGCAGCGGGGGAGGCACAGATACGCAGTATTTT.

On this clonotype itself: This sequence may be a read error, since a much larger clone differs from it by one base. The J gene is TRBJ2-5, the V gene TRBV6-6, with 12 bases lining up with TRBD1. Germline values: CDR1 MNHNY, CDR2 SVGAGI (reference sequence). The CDR3 is 16 amino acids. The CDR3 DNA is TGTGCCACCTCGAGGGGGACAGGGGGCGTGCAAGAGACCAAGTACTTC. It encodes CATSRGTGGVQETKYF.

Turning to this clonotype: Sequence at one end of the junction differs from germline and may be a read error. This chain joins TRBV7-7 and TRBJ2-5; no clear D gene. The CDR3 has 14 residues. The germline V gene has CDR1 SSHAT and CDR2 FNYEAQ (reference sequence). The CDR3, as DNA: TGTGCTAGCAGCTTAAGGCCACTCCAGGAGACCCAGTACTTC. This codes for CASSLRPLQETQYF.

V is TRBV6-1 and J is TRBJ1-1; 12 positions match TRBD1. V was pared by 1 base and J by 5 bases, with 5 bases of the junction left unmatched. This CDR3 has 16 amino acids. The germline V gene has CDR1 MNHNS and CDR2 SASEGT. Written as DNA, the CDR3 is TGTGCCAGCAGTGAAGGTTTGGGACAGGGGGCGACTGAAGCTTTCTTT. Its protein is CASSEGLGQGATEAFF.

This rearrangement joins TRBV4-2 to TRBJ2-3; no clear D. Germline loops: CDR1 LGHNA, CDR2 YNFKEQ. CDR3 length: 16 amino acids. Trimming pared 0 bases from V and 4 bases from J, leaving 14 bases between. The CDR3 is CASSQDFVERADTQYF. The DNA for the CDR3 is TGTGCCAGCAGCCAAGACTTCGTCGAACGAGCAGATACGCAGTATTTT.

This clonotype was found once. V is TRBV20-1 and J is TRBJ2-3, with TRBD1 matching 8 bases. Germline V lookup: CDR1 DFQATT, CDR2 SNEGSKA (reference sequence). The CDR3 loop spans 13 amino acids. Written as DNA, the CDR3 is TGCAGCGTTGCACAGGGGGGCACAGATACGCAGTATTTT. Amino acids: CSVAQGGTDTQYF.

V gene TRBV28 combines with J gene TRBJ1-2; D is ambiguous. Germline V gene lookup returns CDR1 MDHEN and CDR2 SYDVKM. The CDR3 covers 15 residues. The V end lost 2 bases, the J end lost 4 bases, and 14 bases lay between the germline ends. DNA for the CDR3: TGTGCCAGCAGTTTACCCCGGGCAGGCGCCTATGGCTACACCTTC. This sequence encodes CASSLPRAGAYGYTF.

In its sample, this clonotype was seen a few times. The gene calls are TRBV20-1 and TRBJ2-5, with D hard to call. There are 13 residues in the CDR3. CDR1 and CDR2 from the germline V gene are DFQATT and SNEGSKA (reference sequence). The V end was cut by 5 bases, the J end by 1 base, with 11 bases between. Here the CDR3 reads CSAPGWAQETQYF. The CDR3 nucleotides read TGCAGTGCTCCCGGGTGGGCCCAAGAGACCCAGTACTTC.

In nucleotides, the CDR3 is TGTGCCAGCAGTTACTCGGACAGGGCCTACAATGAGCAGTTCTTC. As protein: CASSYSDRAYNEQFF. The chain uses TRBV6-6 and TRBJ2-1, with 8 bases lining up with TRBD1. Trimming cost V 0 bases and J 2 bases; bases outside gene matches: 0. The CDR3 covers 15 residues. Germline V lookup: CDR1 MNHNY, CDR2 SVGAGI (reference sequence).